The sequence of this T cell receptor (beta chain) was determined in a study of neurological immune-mediated disorders. Overall study findings and caveats: No CDR3 amino acid sequences recurred among expanded clones across subjects, suggesting private repertoires in all groups.

In its sample, this clonotype was seen many times. Its antigen is undetermined. This CDR3 spans 15 amino acids. The trim removed 0 bases at V and 6 bases at J, leaving 8 bases unmatched. Germline CDR1 reads SGHTA; CDR2 reads FQGNSA. The cDNA was produced through 5'RACE with 10-nucleotide random UMIs. TCRdb recomputed calls from the 5' RACE reads with MiXCR, one row per CDR3 protein. The repertoire holds roughly 55,000 distinct CDR3 sequences, with 16% as singletons. The group of healthy controls was made up of people who were blood bank volunteers in Maryland, USA. Libraries used 2 million unsorted PBMCs kept frozen in RNAlater.

The receptor's source is a man between 60 and 75 years old in good health. Sequencing was performed on PBMCs. J is TRBJ2-7 and V is TRBV7-2; 7 bases align to TRBD2. In nucleotides, the CDR3 is TGTGCCAGCAGCTTAGCGAGCGGGGTAGAGGCCGAGCAGTACTTC. It translates to CASSLASGVEAEQYF.